The TCR beta chain described here comes from a study of graft-versus-host responses after intestinal transplantation. Sequencing was performed with immunoSEQ multiplex PCR; in TCRdb, only in-frame clones are kept and a portion is missing. The profile shows tens of thousands of clones, 91% of them singletons. As concerns this clone: The target antigen is unknown.

The germline V gene has CDR1 SEHNR and CDR2 FQNEAQ (reference sequence). V was clipped by 5 bases and J by 7 bases, with 9 bases between them. CDR3 size: 12 residues. The receptor was derived from a human donor who was the organ donor for an intestinal transplant. The specimen was unstimulated CD4+ T cells sorted from spleen or lymph node cells, collected before transplant. V usage is TRBV7-9 and J usage is TRBJ1-5; TRBD1 is a possible D gene (5 bases). Written as DNA, the CDR3 is TGTGCCAGCAGCCGGGACTACCAGCCCCAGCATTTT. It codes for CASSRDYQPQHF.